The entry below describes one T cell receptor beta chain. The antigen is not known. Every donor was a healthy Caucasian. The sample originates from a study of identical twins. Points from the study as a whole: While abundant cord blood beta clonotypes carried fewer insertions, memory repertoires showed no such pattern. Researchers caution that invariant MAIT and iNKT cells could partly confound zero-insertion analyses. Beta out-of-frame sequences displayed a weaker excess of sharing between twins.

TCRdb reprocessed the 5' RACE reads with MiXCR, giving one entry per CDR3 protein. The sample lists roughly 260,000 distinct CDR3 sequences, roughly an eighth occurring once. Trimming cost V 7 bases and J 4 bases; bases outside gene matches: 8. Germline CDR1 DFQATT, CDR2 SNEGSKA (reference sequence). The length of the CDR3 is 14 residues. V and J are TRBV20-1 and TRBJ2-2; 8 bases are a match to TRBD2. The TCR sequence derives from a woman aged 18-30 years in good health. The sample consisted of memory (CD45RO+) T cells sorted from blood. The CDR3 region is CSVGAGVVTGELFF. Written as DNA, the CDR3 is TGCAGTGTTGGAGCGGGAGTGGTCACCGGGGAGCTGTTTTTT.